This T cell receptor (beta chain) was observed in a study of blood T cell repertoires in COVID-19. Assay: immunoSEQ multiplex PCR; the TCRdb copy retains only in-frame clones and omits some. The sample has about 130,000 clones; 85% are singletons. The receptor was derived from a human donor in a cohort sampled during active COVID-19. Specimen: peripheral blood.

CDR3 sequence reads: CASRPSGGADEQFF. Here the CDR3 DNA reads TGTGCCAGCAGACCTAGCGGGGGGGCCGATGAGCAGTTCTTC. The chain has TRBV6-2 or TRBV6-3 and TRBJ2-1, with 12 bases identical to TRBD2. Trimming at V came to 6 bases and at J to 8 bases, leaving 5 bases not matched to a gene. This CDR3 spans 14 amino acids. Germline V gives CDR1 MNHEY, CDR2 SVGEGT.